The 15 T cell receptor beta chains listed next were all sequenced from one sample in a study of immune evolution from preneoplasia to lung adenocarcinoma. Some clones are missing from TCRdb's copy, which holds only in-frame ones; the method was immunoSEQ multiplex PCR. The sample holds about 6,400 clones, 75% to 80% seen once. Sample: FFPE minimally invasive lung adenocarcinoma tissue. These receptors came from a person aged 55-80 years with lung adenocarcinoma.

This rearrangement joins TRBV9 to TRBJ1-1; 9 bases match TRBD1. The germline CDR1 and CDR2 sequences are SGDLS and YYNGEE. V gave up 2 bases and J gave up 6 bases; unmatched junction bases: 8. The CDR3 contains 15 residues. This CDR3 reads CASSVTGTGRAEAFF. DNA for the CDR3: TGTGCCAGCAGCGTTACCGGGACAGGGAGGGCTGAAGCTTTCTTT.

This chain connects TRBV10-3 to TRBJ2-7, with D maybe TRBD1 (5 bases). Germline V CDR1 and CDR2: ENHRY, SYGVKD. Trimming took 8 bases from V and 6 from J, leaving 17 bases between them. The CDR3 is made up of 13 amino acids. The CDR3 is CAIRDSFLGEQYF. The CDR3 DNA follows: TGTGCCATCCGAGACAGTTTTCTAGGCGAGCAGTACTTC.

The rearrangement joins TRBV9 to TRBJ1-3; no definite D call. Germline V gene sequence: CDR1 SGDLS, CDR2 YYNGEE. V gave up 0 bases and J gave up 0 bases, with 7 bases separating them. The CDR3 length is 15 residues. The CDR3 DNA follows: TGTGCCAGCAGCGTAGCCGAGTTCTCTGGAAACACCATATATTTT. Translating it yields CASSVAEFSGNTIYF.

The rearrangement joins TRBV5-4 to TRBJ1-1; a possible D gene is TRBD1 (6 bases). The V gene lost 4 bases and the J gene lost 5 bases, with 18 bases spanning the gap. Germline CDR1 reads SGHNT; CDR2 reads YYREEE (reference sequence). This CDR3 comprises 15 residues. CDR3 nucleotides: TGTGCCAGCAGCGGAAGTGGGAGGGGGGGGACTGAAGCTTTCTTT. This codes for CASSGSGRGGTEAFF.

The J gene is TRBJ1-1, the V gene TRBV6-6; D is ambiguous. This CDR3 has 16 residues. Deletions cut 0 bases from V and 1 base from J, with 12 bases between. The germline CDR1 and CDR2 sequences are MNHNY and SVGAGI (reference sequence). This CDR3 is CASSYSRSGTNTEAFF. For the CDR3, the DNA is TGTGCCAGCAGTTACTCAAGATCGGGAACGAACACTGAAGCTTTCTTT.

This clone was seen only once. This chain connects TRBV6-5 to TRBJ2-7, with D possibly TRBD2 on 6 matching bases. The germline gives CDR1 MNHEY, CDR2 SVGAGI. This CDR3 spans 12 amino acids. V lost 6 bases, J lost 7 bases, and 13 bases lay in between. The CDR3 DNA reads as TGTGCCAGCAGGTTTCATCGGGGGGAGCAGTACTTC. This sequence encodes CASRFHRGEQYF.

The chain is built from TRBV7-3 and TRBJ2-1; D is undetermined. V lost 2 bases to trimming and J lost 4 bases, with 6 bases between them. CDR3 length equals 13 residues. Germline loops: CDR1 SGHTA, CDR2 FQGTGA. CDR3 in amino acids: CASSLGLYNEQFF. The CDR3 DNA follows: TGTGCCAGCAGCTTAGGGCTATACAATGAGCAGTTCTTC.

The V call is TRBV5-1, the J call TRBJ1-2, with D uncertain. V shed 6 bases and J shed 1 base, with 16 bases lying between them. Germline V lookup: CDR1 SGHRS, CDR2 YFSETQ. The CDR3 is 15 residues long. CDR3 nucleotide sequence: TGCGCCAGCACCCTAGGTCGGACGGATAACTATGGCTACACCTTC. Encoded protein: CASTLGRTDNYGYTF.

The V call is TRBV4-2, the J call TRBJ2-7; 7 bases map to TRBD1. The germline gives CDR1 LGHNA, CDR2 YNFKEQ. This CDR3 is 15 amino acids long. The junction had 6 bases not matched to a gene; V was cut back by 2 bases and J by 2 bases. The CDR3 bases are TGTGCCAGCAGCCAATCGACAGGGAGTCCCTACGAGCAGTACTTC. It encodes CASSQSTGSPYEQYF.

With respect to this clone: Other DNA variants within this sample encode the same CDR3. The genes are TRBV30 and TRBJ1-2, with a possible D match to TRBD1 (5 bases). Trimming stripped 7 bases from V and 4 bases from J, with 22 bases between. Germline lookup yields CDR1 GTSNPN and CDR2 SVGIG (reference sequence). The CDR3 contains 15 residues. CDR3 sequence (DNA): TGTGCCTTGCACCTCCTAGGGGCAAGGCTCTATGGCTACACCTTC. It yields the protein CALHLLGARLYGYTF. The full variable domain, rest sourced from reference TRBV30 and TRBJ1-2, is SQTIHQWPATLVQPVGSPLSLECTVEGTSNPNLYWYRQAAGRGLQLLFYSVGIGQISSEVPQNLSASRPQDRQFILSSKKLLLSDSGFYLCALHLLGARLYGYTFGSGTRLTVV.

The rearrangement links TRBV28 to TRBJ2-1; 10 bases are a match to TRBD2. The CDR3 runs to 14 residues. V lost 7 bases to trimming and J lost 6 bases; unmatched junction nucleotides: 6. Germline values: CDR1 MDHEN, CDR2 SYDVKM. CDR3 in DNA: TGTGCCAGCATCCCTAGCGGGAGAGGCAATGAGCAGTTCTTC. Residues: CASIPSGRGNEQFF. The full variable domain, in which reference TRBV28 and TRBJ2-1 provide the parts outside the CDR3, is DVKVTQSSRYLVKRTGEKVFLECVQDMDHENMFWYRQDPGLGLRLIYFSYDVKMKEKGDIPEGYSVSREKKERFSLILESASTNQTSMYLCASIPSGRGNEQFFGPGTRLTVL.

The chain is built from TRBV12-5 and TRBJ2-7; D is undetermined. Germline CDR1 LGHNT, CDR2 FRNRAP. The germline V and J ends were trimmed by 8 bases and 7 bases, with 9 bases remaining between them. The CDR3 has 10 residues. The CDR3 region is CASPRCEQYF. As DNA, the CDR3 is TGTGCTAGTCCCAGGTGTGAGCAGTACTTC.

The chain carries TRBV5-6 and TRBJ1-5, with D possibly TRBD1 on 5 matching bases. Trimming shortened V by 1 base and J by 4 bases, and 9 bases separated the two germline ends. There are 14 residues in the CDR3. Germline CDR1 is SGHDT and CDR2 is YYEEEE. This chain's CDR3 is CASSLWEGNQPQHF. CDR3 coding DNA: TGTGCCAGCAGCTTGTGGGAGGGGAATCAGCCCCAGCATTTT.

The gene calls are TRBV11-2 and TRBJ1-1; possibly TRBD1 for D (6 bases). This CDR3 is built from 13 residues. V was shortened by 4 bases and J by 9 bases, with 15 bases between the two germline ends. Germline loops: CDR1 SGHAT, CDR2 FQNNGV. The CDR3 is CASSSGRGYKAFF. The CDR3 DNA sequence: TGTGCCAGCAGCTCGGGGAGGGGGTATAAAGCTTTCTTT.

This chain joins TRBV27 and TRBJ1-4, with 7 bases matching TRBD1. CDR3 length: 13 amino acids. The germline CDR1 and CDR2 sequences are MNHEY and SMNVEV (reference sequence). Trimming took 7 bases from V and 8 from J; bases not matched to a gene: 7. In DNA, the CDR3 is TGTGCCAGCACCTCCAGGGGGTTCGAAAAACTGTTTTTT. Translated, it gives CASTSRGFEKLFF.